These 12 T cell receptor beta chains came from one sample sequenced in a study of blood T cell repertoires in COVID-19. Using immunoSEQ multiplex PCR, the repertoire was profiled, and TCRdb retains in-frame clones only, with some absent. The sample lists 430,000 or so clones, 70% to 90% occurring once. Material: PBMCs or T cells enriched from blood (not recorded which). These receptors all stem from a middle-aged woman who had recovered from COVID-19.

The chain joins TRBV11-3 to TRBJ2-2; 10 nucleotides agree with TRBD2. The CDR3 has 16 amino acids. V was pared by 5 bases and J by 0 bases, with 3 bases of the junction left unmatched. From germline, CDR1 is SGHNT and CDR2 YENEEA. This CDR3 reads CASSRAGGTNTGELFF. CDR3 nucleotide sequence: TGTGCCAGCAGCCGAGCGGGAGGGACGAACACCGGGGAGCTGTTTTTT.

The rearrangement joins TRBV3-1 (or the pseudogene TRBV3-2) to TRBJ2-1; TRBD2 agrees at 12 bases. This CDR3 region has 19 residues. V lost 0 bases, J lost 7 bases, and 13 bases stayed unmatched. The germline V gene has CDR1 LGHDT and CDR2 YNNKEL (reference sequence). CDR3 protein: CASSQESLAGGISKNEQFF. The CDR3 coding sequence is TGTGCCAGCAGCCAAGAGAGCCTAGCGGGAGGGATCTCTAAAAATGAGCAGTTCTTC.

This chain connects TRBV5-8 to TRBJ1-1; TRBD1 is a possible D gene (5 bases). Germline V gene sequence: CDR1 SGHTS, CDR2 YDEGEE. V was clipped by 2 bases and J by 11 bases, with 13 bases between them. This CDR3 comprises 12 residues. The CDR3 DNA reads as TGTGCCAGCAGCTTTTGGGGCTCCTGGGCTTTCTTT. It specifies CASSFWGSWAFF.

This clone was counted between two and nine times. The chain carries TRBV2 and TRBJ1-1, with D possibly matching TRBD1 (5 bases). V lost 8 bases to trimming and J lost 4 bases, with 17 bases between them. The germline gives CDR1 SNHLY, CDR2 FYNNEI. This CDR3 spans 14 amino acids. The CDR3, as DNA: TGTGCCAGCTTACGGGCAGGGCCGATCACTGAAGCTTTCTTT. Translation: CASLRAGPITEAFF.

The V and J genes are TRBV7-9 and TRBJ1-2; possibly TRBD1 for D (6 bases). The germline CDR1 and CDR2 sequences are SEHNR and FQNEAQ (reference sequence). V gave up 5 bases and J gave up 2 bases, with 12 bases separating them. This CDR3 is 14 amino acids long. The CDR3 sequence: CASSAKGQNYGYTF. CDR3 sequence (DNA): TGTGCCAGCAGCGCAAAAGGACAGAACTATGGCTACACCTTC.

V and J are TRBV29-1 and TRBJ1-3; 9 bases are shared with TRBD1. The V gene end was trimmed by 8 bases and the J gene end by 4 bases; junction bases not matched to a gene: 12. The CDR3 is made up of 15 amino acids. The germline gives CDR1 SQVTM, CDR2 ANQGSEA. CDR3 sequence reads: CSLRGDREDGNTIYF. The CDR3 nucleotides read TGCAGCCTCCGGGGGGACAGGGAGGACGGAAACACCATATATTTT.

This chain uses TRBV4-3 with TRBJ1-5, with 7 nucleotides matching TRBD1. The trim removed 3 bases at V and 4 bases at J, leaving 6 bases unmatched. The germline V gene has CDR1 LGHNA and CDR2 YSLEER. This CDR3 is built from 15 residues. For the CDR3, the DNA is TGCGCCAGCAGCCACTCCCCGACAGGGAATCAGCCCCAGCATTTT. It yields the protein CASSHSPTGNQPQHF.

This clone was counted a single time. The chain links TRBV11-2 to TRBJ2-7, with 8 bases fitting TRBD2. CDR3 length: 15 residues. V shed 5 bases and J 5 bases; nucleotides not matched to a gene: 11. The germline gives CDR1 SGHAT, CDR2 FQNNGV. The CDR3 loop is CASSPLGPGGNEQYF. The CDR3, as DNA: TGTGCCAGCAGCCCCCTAGGACCGGGGGGGAACGAGCAGTACTTC.

This clone was observed a handful of times. The gene calls are TRBV6-5 and TRBJ1-6; D possibly corresponds to TRBD1 (5 bases). This CDR3 region has 15 residues. Germline CDR1 reads MNHEY; CDR2 reads SVGAGI. V was cut by 0 bases and J by 10 bases, with 13 bases left in between. The CDR3 region is CASSYSGPLKSPLHF. The CDR3 nucleotides read TGTGCCAGCAGTTACTCGGGGCCCCTGAAGTCACCCCTCCACTTT.

The CDR3 bases are TGTGCCAGCAGCTCTTTAGCGGGAGGGAAAGACGAGCAGTACTTC. This gives the protein CASSSLAGGKDEQYF. The chain has TRBV7-6 and TRBJ2-7, with 11 bases identical to TRBD2. V dropped 4 bases and J dropped 5; count of bases not matched to a gene: 7. Germline lookup yields CDR1 SGHVS and CDR2 FNYEAQ. The length of the CDR3 is 15 residues.

This chain uses TRBV28 with TRBJ1-5, with D unresolved. Germline V gives CDR1 MDHEN, CDR2 SYDVKM. CDR3 length: 15 amino acids. The germline V and J ends were trimmed by 6 bases and 4 bases, with 16 bases remaining between them. This CDR3 is CASRVEGVGNQPQHF. CDR3 nucleotides: TGTGCCAGCAGGGTGGAGGGCGTTGGGAATCAGCCCCAGCATTTT. Looking up the rest from reference TRBV28 and TRBJ1-5 gives the full variable domain: DVKVTQSSRYLVKRTGEKVFLECVQDMDHENMFWYRQDPGLGLRLIYFSYDVKMKEKGDIPEGYSVSREKKERFSLILESASTNQTSMYLCASRVEGVGNQPQHFGDGTRLSIL.

The gene calls are TRBV5-6 and TRBJ2-2; 13 bases map to TRBD2. V dropped 5 bases and J dropped 4; count of bases not matched to a gene: 2. From germline, CDR1 is SGHDT and CDR2 YYEEEE. The CDR3 consists of 15 residues. CDR3 sequence (DNA): TGTGCCAGCAGTCGACTAGCGGGGGGCACCGGGGAGCTGTTTTTT. This codes for CASSRLAGGTGELFF.